This record concerns one T cell receptor beta chain sequence. Its matching antigen is unknown. TCRdb's table, derived via immunoSEQ multiplex PCR, lists solely in-frame clones and lacks some. The data show tens of thousands of clones, roughly 84% seen once. This specimen belongs to a study of T cell responses to AZD1222 COVID-19 vaccine. General study points: Females outnumbered males among donors, who were mostly white British; clonal diversity was possibly underestimated. The span of vaccine-associated CD4 TCRs extended across spike, with dominance at 160-218 and 743-854. Receipt of two AZD1222 doses was followed by a rise in Spike-specific TCR breadth and depth. Without day 14 samples, only post-peak T cell repertoires were studied.

Germline V gene data show CDR1 as WSHSY and CDR2 as SAAADI. V shed 4 bases and J shed 8 bases, with 17 bases lying between them. This CDR3 spans 14 amino acids. This receptor was taken from an adult in good health. The sequencing here drew on peripheral blood, taken on day 0 of MenACWY control vaccination. The genes are TRBV10-2 and TRBJ1-2; a weak D match, TRBD1 (6 bases). In nucleotides, the CDR3 is TGCGCCAGCAGTGGTGAGACAGGAGGTTACGGCTACACCTTC. Amino acids: CASSGETGGYGYTF.